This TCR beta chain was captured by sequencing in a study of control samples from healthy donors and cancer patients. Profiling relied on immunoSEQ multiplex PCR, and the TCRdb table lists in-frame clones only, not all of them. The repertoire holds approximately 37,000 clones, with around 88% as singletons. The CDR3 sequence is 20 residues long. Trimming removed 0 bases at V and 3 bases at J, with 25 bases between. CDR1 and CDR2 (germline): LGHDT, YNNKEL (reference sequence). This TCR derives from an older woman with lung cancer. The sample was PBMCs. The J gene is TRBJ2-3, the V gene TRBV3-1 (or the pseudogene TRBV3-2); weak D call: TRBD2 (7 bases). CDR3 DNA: TGTGCCAGCAGCCAAGATAGGAGGGAGGGACTCCAAAGGGGGACAGATACGCAGTATTTT. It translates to CASSQDRREGLQRGTDTQYF.